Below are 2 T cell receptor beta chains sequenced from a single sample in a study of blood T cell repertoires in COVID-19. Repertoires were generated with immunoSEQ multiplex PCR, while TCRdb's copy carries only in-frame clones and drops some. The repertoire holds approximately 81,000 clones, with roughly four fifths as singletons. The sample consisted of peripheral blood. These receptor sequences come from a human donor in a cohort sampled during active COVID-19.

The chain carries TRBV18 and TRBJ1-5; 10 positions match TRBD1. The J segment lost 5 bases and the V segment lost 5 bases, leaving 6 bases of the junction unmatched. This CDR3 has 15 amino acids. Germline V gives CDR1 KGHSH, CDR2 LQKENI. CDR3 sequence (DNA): TGTGCCAGCTCATCCCGGGACAGGGGTGATCAGCCCCAGCATTTT. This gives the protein CASSSRDRGDQPQHF.

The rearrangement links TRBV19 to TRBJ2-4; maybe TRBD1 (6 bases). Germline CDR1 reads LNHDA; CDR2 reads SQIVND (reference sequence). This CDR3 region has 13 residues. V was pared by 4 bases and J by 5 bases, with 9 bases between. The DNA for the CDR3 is TGTGCCAGTAGTAGACGACAGGAAAACATTCAGTACTTC. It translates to CASSRRQENIQYF.